The 4 T cell receptor beta chains below come from one sample, sequenced in a study of T cells of healthy individuals. TCRdb fed the 5' RACE reads into MiXCR, producing one record per CDR3 protein. The table includes tens of thousands of distinct CDR3 sequences, roughly 15% detected once. Receptors were obtained from a human donor in good health.

The chain links TRBV28 to TRBJ1-4; D ambiguous. V was cut by 6 bases and J by 6 bases, with 2 bases left in between. CDR1 is MDHEN and CDR2 is SYDVKM in the germline V gene. The CDR3 has 10 amino acids. The CDR3 DNA reads as TGTGCCAGCAGCGATGAAAAACTGTTTTTT. The encoded protein is CASSDEKLFF.

The V and J genes are TRBV19 and TRBJ2-1; perhaps TRBD1 as D (5 bases). From germline, CDR1 is LNHDA and CDR2 SQIVND (reference sequence). This CDR3 comprises 15 residues. Trimming removed 3 bases from V and 9 bases from J, with 18 bases in between. CDR3 bases: TGTGCCAGTAGTATTGGCGCAGGGATAGGCAGTGAGCAGTTCTTC. Its translation is CASSIGAGIGSEQFF.

This clonotype was observed many times. Lacking the conserved final phenylalanine or tryptophan, this CDR3 likely reflects a read error. The limits of the CDR3 on the DNA are not certain, so only TCRdb's listed CDR3 is given. The chain couples TRBV27 to TRBJ2-7; TRBD1 was called by the table and not checked on the DNA. From germline, CDR1 is MNHEY and CDR2 SMNVEV (reference sequence). The CDR3 length is 12 residues, termini included. CDR3 amino acids: CASSLVTGVAHL.

This chain connects TRBV7-8 to TRBJ1-3; TRBD1 is a possible D gene (6 bases). CDR1 is SGHVS, CDR2 FQNEAQ, per germline. The CDR3 contains 15 residues. V gave up 5 bases and J gave up 5 bases, with 16 bases separating them. The CDR3 loop reads CASSNRDIIRNTIYF. In DNA, the CDR3 is TGTGCCAGCAGCAACAGGGACATAATTCGAAACACCATATATTTT.